This entry features one TCR beta chain sequence. The antigen remains unidentified. The data stem from a study of T-cell memory formation after mild COVID-19. The CDR3 spans 12 residues. Germline V lookup: CDR1 LNHNV, CDR2 YYDKDF (reference sequence). Trimming took off 4 bases at V and 6 bases at J, with 7 bases between the two ends. After 5'RACE with constant-segment primers, TCR alpha and TCR beta cDNA libraries carrying sample barcodes and UMIs were obtained. TCRdb re-derived calls from the 5' RACE reads in MiXCR, one entry per CDR3 protein. The sample has 450,000 or so distinct CDR3 sequences, 20% to 25% seen once. Notes on the study in general: Memory sampled before infection contained some responding clones, suggesting cross-reactive memory joined. Chiefly within CM and EM were the contracting CD4+ clones; CD8+ ones were within EMRA. Second-wave clones peaking on day 37 lacked confirmed SARS-CoV-2 specificity.

This chain connects TRBV15 to TRBJ2-1; unclear D gene. The clonotype was recovered from an adult woman who had mild COVID-19 (a few samples of this study predate the infection). Cell type and time point are not known. Sequenced: PBMCs or a T cell subset sorted from them (not recorded which). This CDR3 reads CATSILGNEQFF. The CDR3 nucleotides read TGTGCCACCAGCATCTTGGGCAATGAGCAGTTCTTC.